This T cell receptor beta chain was profiled in a study of response to subunit inactivated influenza vaccine. Findings of the study overall: Each seasonal influenza vaccination recruits few new T cells, the authors suggested.

MiXCR was run by TCRdb on the RT-PCR reads, yielding one entry per CDR3 protein. The repertoire holds 150,000 to 200,000 distinct CDR3 sequences, around 11% seen once, with under 40% in the top ten. In its sample, this clonotype was seen many times. No antigen is known for it. The germline V gene encodes CDR1 LNHNV and CDR2 YYDKDF (reference sequence). The CDR3 contains 16 residues. Trimming at V came to 5 bases and at J to 5 bases, leaving 5 bases not matched to a gene. V usage is TRBV15 and J usage is TRBJ2-3, with 15 nucleotides matching TRBD2. This sample comprised CD8+ T cells sorted from PBMCs, obtained 23 months after vaccination. This receptor was identified in a man aged 45 to 75 who received an inactivated influenza vaccine. This chain's CDR3 is CATSLGTSGRLDTQYF. CDR3 nucleotide sequence: TGTGCCACCAGCCTTGGGACTAGCGGGAGGTTAGATACGCAGTATTTT. The whole variable domain, remainder taken from reference TRBV15 and TRBJ2-3, is DAMVIQNPRYQVTQFGKPVTLSCSQTLNHNVMYWYQQKSSQAPKLLFHYYDKDFNNEADTPDNFQSRRPNTSFCFLDIRSPGLGDTAMYLCATSLGTSGRLDTQYFGPGTRLTVL.